This entry describes one TCR beta chain. The data stem from a study of control samples from healthy donors and cancer patients. Libraries were prepared by immunoSEQ multiplex PCR; TCRdb keeps only in-frame clonotypes and omits some of them. The data show about 34,000 clones, roughly nine tenths seen once. The CDR3 contains 16 residues. The germline V gene has CDR1 SGHVS and CDR2 FNYEAQ. The ends were cut back, 1 base at V and 7 bases at J, with 14 bases in the middle. The V and J genes are TRBV7-6 and TRBJ1-6; possibly TRBD1 for D (6 bases). The sequenced material came from PBMCs. The TCR originated in a middle-aged woman with lung cancer. CDR3 protein: CASSLGGQGLNSPLHF. The CDR3 DNA reads TGTGCCAGCAGCTTAGGAGGTCAGGGGCTGAATTCACCCCTCCACTTT.